The 15 T cell receptor beta chains below come from one sample, sequenced in a study of blood T cells in healthy people across ages. The use of a sample-barcoded 5' primer and a J-beta primer mix characterized a second PCR of about 7 to 12 cycles. TCRdb reprocessed the 5' RACE reads with MiXCR, giving one entry per CDR3 protein. The sample lists around 670,000 distinct CDR3 sequences; approximately 30% were seen once. The sequencing sample was made of blood. These receptors were obtained from a woman of 80 years or more in good health.

This clonotype was observed many times. The genes are TRBV7-2 and TRBJ1-5; the match to TRBD1 covers 7 bases. This CDR3 comprises 15 residues. The V and J ends lost 2 bases and 1 base, in that order; junction bases with no gene match: 2. In germline, CDR1 is SGHTA, CDR2 FQGNSA. The CDR3 nucleotides read TGTGCCAGCAGCTTAAACAGGGGAAGCAATCAGCCCCAGCATTTT. It is translated as CASSLNRGSNQPQHF.

This clonotype was observed a few times. The gene calls are TRBV20-1 and TRBJ1-1; possibly TRBD1 for D (5 bases). Trimming removed 3 bases from V and 7 bases from J, with 15 bases in between. This CDR3 is built from 13 residues. Germline V gene lookup returns CDR1 DFQATT and CDR2 SNEGSKA (reference sequence). Written as DNA, the CDR3 is TGCAGTGCTAGGGCAACGGTGAGGGGTGAAGCTTTCTTT. Translating gives CSARATVRGEAFF.

The table lists this clonotype with many counts. The genes are TRBV5-1 and TRBJ2-7; a weak D match, TRBD2 (6 bases). The CDR3 sequence is 14 residues long. Trimming took 4 bases from V and 6 from J, leaving 17 bases between them. From germline, CDR1 is SGHRS and CDR2 YFSETQ. The DNA of the CDR3 is TGCGCCAGCAGCACCGGGACGGGGGTCTCCGAGCAGTACTTC. Amino acid sequence: CASSTGTGVSEQYF.

This clonotype was counted at least ten times. J is TRBJ2-5 and V is TRBV5-1; 8 nucleotides align to TRBD1. With 5 bases clipped from V and 4 bases from J, the junction kept 10 bases outside the gene matches. This CDR3 spans 15 amino acids. The germline gives CDR1 SGHRS, CDR2 YFSETQ. CDR3 sequence (DNA): TGCGCCAGCAGTTTCGGACAGGGACGAGCAGAGACCCAGTACTTC. Amino acids: CASSFGQGRAETQYF. Using reference TRBV5-1 and TRBJ2-5 for the parts outside the CDR3, the full variable domain is KAGVTQTPRYLIKTRGQQVTLSCSPISGHRSVSWYQQTPGQGLQFLFEYFSETQRNKGNFPGRFSGRQFSNSRSEMNVSTLELGDSALYLCASSFGQGRAETQYFGPGTRLLVL.

The J gene is TRBJ1-2, the V gene TRBV7-9, with TRBD1 matching over 7 bases. V dropped 2 bases and J dropped 5; count of bases not matched to a gene: 8. The CDR3 is 15 amino acids. CDR1 and CDR2 (germline): SEHNR, FQNEAQ (reference sequence). The CDR3 DNA sequence: TGTGCCAGCAGCTTACGACGCGGGACAGAGTATGGCTACACCTTC. This translates into CASSLRRGTEYGYTF.

The chain employs TRBV28 and TRBJ2-7; D is perhaps TRBD2 (5 bases). CDR1 is MDHEN and CDR2 is SYDVKM in the germline V gene. CDR3 size: 14 residues. V lost 6 bases, J lost 4 bases, and 16 bases lay in between. Written as DNA, the CDR3 is TGTGCCAGCAGCCGACAAAATAAGCGGTACGAGCAGTACTTC. Its translation: CASSRQNKRYEQYF.

Concerning this clonotype: A read error may account for a junction end that differs from germline. The CDR3 sequence: CTSSPGQGAFQPQHF. The CDR3 DNA sequence: TGTACCAGCAGTCCCGGACAGGGGGCCTTTCAGCCCCAGCATTTT. The V call is TRBV28, the J call TRBJ1-5; 11 bases are a match to TRBD1. Looked up from germline, CDR1 is MDHEN and CDR2 is SYDVKM. The CDR3 loop spans 15 amino acids.

V gene TRBV29-1 combines with J gene TRBJ2-2; no definite D call. This CDR3 comprises 13 residues. Trimming stripped 4 bases from V and 3 bases from J, with 9 bases between. Germline lookup yields CDR1 SQVTM and CDR2 ANQGSEA. This CDR3 is CSVGESDTGELFF. The CDR3 DNA is TGCAGCGTTGGTGAGTCGGACACCGGGGAGCTGTTTTTT.

This clonotype was found many times. In DNA form, the CDR3 reads TGCAGTGCTCCGGGACAGGCCACCCACGGTCAGTACTTC. This codes for CSAPGQATHGQYF. This chain links TRBV20-1 with TRBJ2-7; 8 nucleotides agree with TRBD1. CDR3 size: 13 residues. The V and J ends lost 5 bases and 10 bases, in that order; junction bases with no gene match: 13. The germline V gene encodes CDR1 DFQATT and CDR2 SNEGSKA (reference sequence).

To note about this clonotype: A much larger clone differs from this one at a single base, so this may be a read error. V gene TRBV20-1 combines with J gene TRBJ1-5, with a tentative D call TRBD1 (6 bases). This CDR3 spans 14 amino acids. Germline V gene lookup returns CDR1 DFQATT and CDR2 SNEGSKA (reference sequence). The CDR3 DNA follows: TGCAGTGCCCAGAAGGGGGGCAGCAATCAGCCCCAGAATTTT. It specifies CSAQKGGSNQPQNF.

This clonotype was recorded at least ten times. The J gene is TRBJ2-4, the V gene TRBV6-1; D perhaps matches TRBD1 (6 bases). Per the germline V gene, CDR1 is MNHNS and CDR2 is SASEGT. V was clipped by 2 bases and J by 2 bases, with 10 bases between them. The CDR3 totals 15 residues. The CDR3 sequence is CASSEPQGTKNIQYF. The CDR3, as DNA: TGTGCCAGCAGTGAACCCCAGGGGACCAAAAACATTCAGTACTTC.

Comment on this clonotype: With a much larger clone just one base away, this may be a read error. This chain links TRBV20-1 with TRBJ2-3; D is possibly TRBD1 (5 bases). Germline V gives CDR1 DFQATT, CDR2 SNEGSKA (reference sequence). This CDR3 contains 15 residues. V was cut by 6 bases and J by 0 bases, with 16 bases left in between. The CDR3 DNA follows: TGCAGTGCGCACGATCCAGGGTCTAGCACAGATACGCAGTATTTT. It specifies CSAHDPGSSTDTQYF.

Comments on this clonotype: Possible read error: a much larger clone is one base away. The chain carries TRBV6-5 and TRBJ2-1; TRBD2 is a possible D gene (6 bases). Trimming removed 4 bases from V and 13 bases from J, with 23 bases in between. This CDR3 spans 15 amino acids. CDR1 MNHEY and CDR2 SVGAGI come from the germline V gene. This CDR3 is CASSLDPGLQETQFF. The CDR3 DNA follows: TGTGCCAGCAGTTTGGACCCGGGACTTCAAGAGACCCAGTTCTTC.

CDR3 DNA sequence: TGTGCCAGCAGCGTAGTACGGGGGAACACCGGGGAGCTGTTTTTT. Its translation: CASSVVRGNTGELFF. The chain couples TRBV9 to TRBJ2-2; weak D call: TRBD2 (5 bases). This CDR3 region has 15 residues. Trimming shortened V by 0 bases and J by 1 base, and 7 bases separated the two germline ends. Germline V CDR1 and CDR2: SGDLS, YYNGEE.

Many counts were recorded for this clonotype. This sequence joins TRBV20-1 and TRBJ2-4; 9 bases map to TRBD2. CDR1 is DFQATT, CDR2 SNEGSKA, per germline (reference sequence). V lost 5 bases and J lost 0; bases outside the gene matches: 17. The CDR3 is 19 amino acids. The CDR3: CSAPRYPRLADVAKNIQYF. In nucleotides, the CDR3 is TGCAGTGCTCCAAGATATCCCAGACTAGCGGACGTAGCCAAAAACATTCAGTACTTC.